Below are 22 T cell receptor beta chains sequenced from a single sample in a study of immune heterogeneity within non-small cell lung tumors. The template for each sample was roughly 600 ng of genomic DNA, which had been extracted from bulk tumor tissue. Biopsies that were spaced far apart were taken, several per primary tumor, during surgery. Enrolled patients presented with newly diagnosed, previously untreated non-small cell lung cancer and underwent curative surgery. Multiplex PCR amplified the TCR beta CDR3 region. Its first round ran for roughly 10 cycles with 32 V and 13 J primers. Using its own MiXCR run on the multiplex PCR reads, TCRdb lists one record per CDR3 protein. The sample records under 5,500 distinct CDR3 sequences, 20% to 25% being singletons. Sequencing was done on a sample of lung tumor tissue. These receptors came from a man aged 70 or older with non-small cell lung cancer.

The rearrangement uses TRBV5-4 and TRBJ1-2; D ambiguous. V was clipped by 4 bases and J by 5 bases, with 15 bases between them. This CDR3 contains 14 residues. Germline V gene sequence: CDR1 SGHNT, CDR2 YYREEE (reference sequence). CDR3 nucleotide sequence: TGTGCCAGCAGCCCAACGACAATTAGTTATGGCTACACCTTC. Its protein is CASSPTTISYGYTF.

Details on this clonotype: A much larger clone differs by one base, so this may be a read error. Because the CDR3 is missing its conserved closing phenylalanine or tryptophan, this is likely a read error. J is TRBJ2-7 and V is TRBV9; 7 bases match TRBD2. The CDR3 has 14 amino acids. V was clipped by 0 bases and J by 7 bases; unmatched bases: 7. In germline, CDR1 is SGDLS, CDR2 YYNGEE. CDR3 sequence: CASSVGGGRAEQYL. In DNA, the CDR3 is TGTGCCAGCAGCGTAGGGGGGGGACGCGCGGAGCAGTACTTA.

In this sample, this clonotype is medium-sized. The chain recombines TRBV27 with TRBJ1-3; D unclear. V gave up 2 bases and J gave up 4 bases, with 9 bases separating them. The germline CDR1 and CDR2 sequences are MNHEY and SMNVEV (reference sequence). The CDR3 is made up of 14 amino acids. The CDR3 DNA follows: TGTGCCAGCAGTTTAGTACGGGGAGGAAACACCATATATTTT. As protein: CASSLVRGGNTIYF.

Judged by abundance, this clonotype is medium-sized. In DNA, the CDR3 is TGTGCCTATGAACTCGGGCCGACTACCCCAGGGAACAATGAGCAGTTCTTC. Its protein product is CAYELGPTTPGNNEQFF. The chain carries TRBV7-3 and TRBJ2-1, with D perhaps being TRBD1 or TRBD2 (5 bases each). Trimming took 11 bases from V and 5 from J, leaving 28 bases between them. From germline, CDR1 is SGHTA and CDR2 FQGTGA. This CDR3 region has 17 residues.

Relative to its sample, this clonotype is medium-sized. This sequence joins TRBV7-8 and TRBJ1-5; no clear D gene. The germline V gene has CDR1 SGHVS and CDR2 FQNEAQ. Trimming cost V 0 bases and J 3 bases, with 9 bases left between them. This CDR3 is built from 15 residues. CDR3 nucleotides: TGTGCCAGCAGCTTAGCCGGTCGGGCCAATCAGCCCCAGCATTTT. Amino acids: CASSLAGRANQPQHF.

This clonotype is medium-sized. V gene TRBV12-3 or TRBV12-4 combines with J gene TRBJ2-3; 8 bases line up with TRBD1. The CDR3 spans 15 residues. V dropped 7 bases and J dropped 4; count of bases not matched to a gene: 10. In DNA form, the CDR3 reads TGTGCCAGCACCCCCCAGCAGGGGGCGTCAGATACGCAGTATTTT. Amino acid sequence: CASTPQQGASDTQYF.

This clonotype was counted between two and nine times. As DNA, the CDR3 is TGTGCCAGCAGTTTAGTCGAGGGTCCTGAAGCTTTCTTT. Protein product: CASSLVEGPEAFF. The chain carries TRBV12-3 or TRBV12-4 and TRBJ1-1, with no clear D. This CDR3 has 13 amino acids. V gave up 1 base and J gave up 6 bases, with 9 bases separating them.

In its sample, this clonotype is large. The V gene is TRBV3-1, the J gene TRBJ2-1; D is uncertain. Per germline, CDR1 LGHDT and CDR2 YNNKEL (reference sequence). Trimming cost V 3 bases and J 5 bases, with 11 bases left between them. This CDR3 contains 14 residues. CDR3: CASSHNLLHNEQFF. CDR3 nucleotide sequence: TGTGCCAGCAGCCATAACCTCCTCCACAATGAGCAGTTCTTC.

The chain is built from TRBV30 and TRBJ2-1; D not certain. Germline lookup yields CDR1 GTSNPN and CDR2 SVGIG (reference sequence). Trimming cost V 7 bases and J 3 bases, with 7 bases left between them. This CDR3 spans 11 amino acids. The CDR3 loop reads CALGRYNEQFF. In nucleotides, the CDR3 is TGTGCCTTAGGTCGCTACAATGAGCAGTTCTTC. Complete variable domain (other parts from reference TRBV30 and TRBJ2-1): SQTIHQWPATLVQPVGSPLSLECTVEGTSNPNLYWYRQAAGRGLQLLFYSVGIGQISSEVPQNLSASRPQDRQFILSSKKLLLSDSGFYLCALGRYNEQFFGPGTRLTVL.

This clonotype counts as medium-sized. V usage is TRBV6-1 and J usage is TRBJ2-1; 16 nucleotides match TRBD2. V dropped 2 bases and J dropped 1; count of bases not matched to a gene: 8. The germline gives CDR1 MNHNS, CDR2 SASEGT. CDR3 length: 20 residues. The CDR3 DNA is TGTGCCAGCAGTGAACGACCGGGACTAGCGGGAGGGCCATCCTACAATGAGCAGTTCTTC. Translation gives CASSERPGLAGGPSYNEQFF.

Points on this clonotype: Just one base apart from a much larger clone, this may be a read error. The chain has TRBV20-1 and TRBJ1-6; no clear D gene. Germline V CDR1 and CDR2: DFQATT, SNEGSKA (reference sequence). V dropped 2 bases and J dropped 9 bases, with 11 bases sitting between them. This CDR3 region has 13 residues. The CDR3 region has the DNA TGCAGTGCTAGAACATGGATTGCTTCACCCCTCCACTTT. The encoded protein is CSARTWIASPLHF.

This sequence joins TRBV2 and TRBJ2-5; D gene uncertain. CDR1 is SNHLY and CDR2 is FYNNEI in the germline V gene. The V and J ends lost 3 bases and 0 bases respectively, with 11 bases between them. The CDR3 extends over 15 amino acids. CDR3 in amino acids: CASSEVVYYQETQYF. In DNA form, the CDR3 reads TGTGCCAGCAGTGAGGTAGTGTATTACCAAGAGACCCAGTACTTC.

By proportion, this clonotype is medium-sized. V is TRBV12-5 and J is TRBJ1-2; D remains unclear. Germline V gene lookup returns CDR1 LGHNT and CDR2 FRNRAP. The CDR3 has 13 amino acids. Trimming cost V 1 base and J 8 bases, with 11 bases left between them. CDR3 protein: CASGLGGVDGYTF. The CDR3 DNA is TGTGCTAGTGGTTTGGGGGGTGTCGACGGCTACACCTTC.

By share, this clonotype ranks as medium-sized. V usage is TRBV20-1 and J usage is TRBJ2-7; 9 positions match TRBD1. This CDR3 is 13 amino acids long. V shed 6 bases and J 6 bases; nucleotides not matched to a gene: 9. Germline loops: CDR1 DFQATT, CDR2 SNEGSKA (reference sequence). The CDR3 nucleotides read TGCAGTGCCCTCGGACAGGGGTCGCGCGAGCAGTACTTC. Its translation is CSALGQGSREQYF.

By share, this clonotype ranks as medium-sized. V usage is TRBV4-1 and J usage is TRBJ2-7, with D perhaps matching TRBD1 (5 bases). The CDR3 is 17 residues long. Germline V gene sequence: CDR1 MGHRA, CDR2 YSYEKL. The V gene lost 0 bases and the J gene lost 6 bases, with 21 bases spanning the gap. CDR3 bases: TGCGCCAGCAGCCAAGATCCTAGGGCCGTTAATAGGGGCGAGCAGTACTTC. This sequence encodes CASSQDPRAVNRGEQYF.

This chain joins TRBV28 and TRBJ2-3; 14 bases map to TRBD2. Germline V CDR1 and CDR2: MDHEN, SYDVKM. J lost 2 bases, V lost 5 bases, and 6 bases had no gene match. CDR3 length: 17 amino acids. CDR3 sequence reads: CASSPGTSGRVTDTQYF. Written as DNA, the CDR3 is TGTGCCAGCAGTCCTGGGACTAGCGGGAGAGTCACAGATACGCAGTATTTT.

On this clonotype: One end of the junction varies from germline; a read error may be responsible. This chain joins TRBV29-1 and TRBJ1-1; a weak D match, TRBD1 (5 bases). Germline V gene sequence: CDR1 SQVTM, CDR2 ANQGSEA. This CDR3 spans 14 amino acids. The CDR3 loop is CSVGGWGMNTGAFF. Written as DNA, the CDR3 is TGCAGCGTTGGGGGGTGGGGTATGAACACTGGAGCTTTCTTT.

The chain links TRBV9 to TRBJ1-1, with 7 nucleotides matching TRBD1. V dropped 1 base and J dropped 2; count of bases not matched to a gene: 11. CDR3 length: 17 amino acids. Germline lookup yields CDR1 SGDLS and CDR2 YYNGEE. CDR3 sequence: CASSVWAGGGPNTEAFF. In nucleotides, the CDR3 is TGTGCCAGCAGCGTATGGGCAGGGGGGGGACCAAACACTGAAGCTTTCTTT.

This clonotype is medium-sized by share. The chain has TRBV4-2 and TRBJ1-3; D call uncertain. Germline lookup yields CDR1 LGHNA and CDR2 YNFKEQ. V was cut by 3 bases and J by 1 base, with 7 bases left in between. This CDR3 has 14 amino acids. The CDR3 DNA reads TGTGCCAGCAGCCATGGGCTTTCTGGAAACACCATATATTTT. It specifies CASSHGLSGNTIYF.

By sample fraction, this clonotype is medium-sized. J is TRBJ2-7 and V is TRBV12-3 or TRBV12-4; 8 nucleotides align to TRBD1. The CDR3 contains 15 residues. V shed 6 bases and J 4 bases; nucleotides not matched to a gene: 11. CDR3 in amino acids: CASSQTTGAAYEQYF. The CDR3 DNA is TGTGCCAGCAGCCAAACGACAGGGGCCGCGTACGAGCAGTACTTC.

In its sample, this clonotype ranks as medium-sized (0.01 to 0.1%). This chain links TRBV14 with TRBJ2-7; tentative D call: TRBD2 (5 bases). Germline CDR1 reads SGHDN; CDR2 reads FVKESK. Between the trimmed V and J ends, which lost 4 bases and 6 bases, there was a span of 16 bases. CDR3 length: 14 residues. The CDR3 coding sequence is TGTGCCAGCAGCCCCTTACGGGATTACAGCGAGCAGTACTTC. Translating gives CASSPLRDYSEQYF.

This clonotype was seen a handful of times. The chain recombines TRBV5-1 with TRBJ1-2; 9 nucleotides line up with TRBD1. CDR3 length: 14 residues. Germline CDR1 and CDR2: SGHRS and YFSETQ. Unmatched junction bases numbered 7, after V lost 4 bases and J lost 6 bases. The CDR3 DNA reads TGCGCCAGCAGCCCATCGGGACAGGGAGATGGCTACACCTTC. This encodes CASSPSGQGDGYTF.